This TCR beta chain was sequenced in a study of T cell responses to AZD1222 COVID-19 vaccine. Data came from immunoSEQ multiplex PCR; TCRdb stores just in-frame clones and leaves some out. The sample has around 270,000 clones, almost 95% seen once. Per germline, CDR1 MGHRA and CDR2 YSYEKL. Between the trimmed V and J ends, which lost 0 bases and 7 bases, there was a span of 12 bases. The CDR3 runs to 15 residues. Pooling was applied to second doses at about 4 or about 12 weeks. This TCR was recovered from an adult who received the AZD1222 COVID-19 vaccine. This chain links TRBV4-1 with TRBJ1-4; tentative D call: TRBD1 (6 bases). Source: peripheral blood, taken 28 days after the second AZD1222 dose. The CDR3: CASSQEQGRREKLFF. The CDR3 DNA reads as TGCGCCAGCAGCCAAGAACAGGGACGCCGTGAAAAACTGTTTTTT.